The rows below give T cell receptor beta chains drawn from one sample of a study of cytomegalovirus exposure and HLA in healthy donors. Sequencing was performed with immunoSEQ multiplex PCR; in TCRdb, only in-frame clones are kept and a portion is missing. The table shows more than 80,000 clones, with around 79% occurring only once. Specimen: PBMCs. These receptors were obtained from a female donor in good health and CMV-seropositive. CDR3s leave out the opening cysteine and the closing phenylalanine or tryptophan. The order of the fields is CDR3 protein, J gene, V gene.

ASTRTGGRTEAF | TRBJ1-1 | TRBV6-5
AWRGGLGQPQH | TRBJ1-5 | TRBV30
ASSLGLYEQY | TRBJ2-7 | TRBV5-1
SATQGYSNQPQH | TRBJ1-5 | TRBV29-1
ASSPGPGQIYEQY | TRBJ2-7 | TRBV7-2
ASSLPGGSYNEQF | TRBJ2-1 | TRBV7-6
ASSSQGQSSEAF | TRBJ1-1 | TRBV7-3
ATSRDRSRGGYT | TRBJ1-2 | TRBV15
ASRGQGGTEAF | TRBJ1-1 | TRBV2
ASSVRGTGYNEQF | TRBJ2-1 | TRBV10-1
ASSTRDRGYGYT | TRBJ1-2 | TRBV7-9
ACNLGQGAYT | TRBJ1-2 | TRBV30
ASSREGANVLT | TRBJ2-6 | TRBV14
ASSLVTEETQY | TRBJ2-5 | TRBV7-2
ATSRGAAEAGGPGEQF | TRBJ2-1 | TRBV15
ASRPTGTRTPQGAF | TRBJ1-1 | TRBV5-1
ASSLEGVYGYT | TRBJ1-2 | TRBV7-2
ASSVGTSGVYEQY | TRBJ2-7 | TRBV9
AISAGAGSNSPLH | TRBJ1-6 | TRBV10-3
ASSSHPGTGANTEAF | TRBJ1-1 | TRBV5-4
ASSSPGDTQY | TRBJ2-3 | TRBV19
ASRWGGSTDTQY | TRBJ2-3 | TRBV6-5
ASSPSGLAVYEQY | TRBJ2-7 | TRBV5-6
ASSGTGDGNQPQH | TRBJ1-5 | TRBV6-5
ASGGDNGREPQH | TRBJ1-5 | TRBV10-2
ASSLRQGTDTQY | TRBJ2-3 | TRBV5-1
SARDRGKLF | TRBJ1-4 | TRBV20-1
ASSLSGQSGQPQH | TRBJ1-5 | TRBV5-1
ASSPDRGPGELF | TRBJ2-2 | TRBV4-2
ASSQSQNIGEQF | TRBJ2-1 | TRBV4-1
ASIREEDTEAF | TRBJ1-1 | TRBV2
ASSLWDSPTDTQY | TRBJ2-3 | TRBV5-4
ASSWGAVYEQY | TRBJ2-7 | TRBV7-2
ASREGGTSGRRSAEQY | TRBJ2-7 | TRBV5-4
ASSPRRIQETQY | TRBJ2-5 | TRBV7-9
ASSARDRGPNTEAF | TRBJ1-1 | TRBV13
ASSLRTSSYNEQF | TRBJ2-1 | TRBV7-6
ASSPWGTGGYEQY | TRBJ2-7 | TRBV28
ASSQALGTDTQY | TRBJ2-3 | TRBV4-1
ASSPGLASDTQY | TRBJ2-3 | TRBV6-5
ASSADRESEQY | TRBJ2-7 | TRBV19
ASSQGLHSPLH | TRBJ1-6 | TRBV6-5
ASSPRGTGWGTQY | TRBJ2-3 | TRBV28
ASSSGLSTDTQY | TRBJ2-3 | TRBV7-9
ASSYLGTGRSGNTIY | TRBJ1-3 | TRBV7-9
ASGLGNIQY | TRBJ2-4 | TRBV6-5
ASSEDNNSPLH | TRBJ1-6 | TRBV6-4
ASRGAGRNIQY | TRBJ2-4 | TRBV27
ASSLAGGGGTEAF | TRBJ1-1 | TRBV7-9
ASSQDRGSYEQY | TRBJ2-7 | TRBV4-3
ASSTRGNTIY | TRBJ1-3 | TRBV28
ASSLQENNEQF | TRBJ2-1 | TRBV6-1